This TCR beta chain stems from a study of T cell repertoires in cytomegalovirus infection. About the study: Public TCR beta signatures marked donors with CMV infection and the matching HLA.

There are many counts of this clonotype. The target antigen is unknown. This CDR3 has 13 amino acids. Germline assignment: CDR1 SNHLY and CDR2 FYNNEI. With V trimmed by 8 bases and J by 4 bases, 3 bases remained unmatched. MiXCR, applied by TCRdb to the reads, yields one record per CDR3 protein. The sample records roughly 320,000 distinct CDR3 sequences, around 9.6% being singletons. Regarding the study as a whole: The response measured ex vivo was dominated by TCR beta clonotypes (HLA-C-restricted and CMV-specific).

Sequenced sample: PBMCs. This receptor was taken from a human donor in good health (CMV status not recorded). Some clones in this sample may be carry-over from other donors' samples. The chain couples TRBV2 to TRBJ2-3; TRBD1 matches 10 bases. CDR3 region: CASGQGVPDTQYF. The CDR3 nucleotides read TGTGCCAGCGGACAGGGGGTACCAGATACGCAGTATTTT.